A selection of T cell receptor beta chains follows, all from one sample in a study of cytomegalovirus exposure and HLA in healthy donors. Only in-frame clones appear in the TCRdb table, and some are missing; sequencing was by immunoSEQ multiplex PCR. The sample holds about 110,000 clones, approximately 80% seen once. Sequencing was done on a sample of PBMCs. Receptors were obtained from a man between 50 and 59 years old in good health and CMV-seronegative. Both conserved end residues are part of each CDR3. A D gene is named only where the DNA matches it firmly. A row's size may be missing; if present it is once, few, many or a size class.

>NA|TRBJ1-6|NA|TRBV30
CAWTENASALHF
TGTGCCTGGACCGAAAACGCTTCGGCCCTCCACTTT
>NA|TRBJ1-4|NA|TRBV6-5
CASSYLQGSEKLFF
TGTGCCAGCAGTTATCTCCAGGGAAGTGAAAAACTGTTTTTT
>NA|TRBJ1-1|NA|TRBV5-6
CASSLAGGYNTEAFF
TGTGCCAGCAGCTTGGCCGGCGGCTATAACACTGAAGCTTTCTTT
>NA|TRBJ1-2|NA|TRBV5-1
CASSLGQVPGYTF
TGCGCCAGCAGCTTGGGTCAGGTCCCTGGCTACACCTTC
>NA|TRBJ1-1|NA|TRBV6-5
CASSYSADTEAFF
TGTGCCAGCAGTTACTCGGCAGATACTGAAGCTTTCTTT
>TRBD1|TRBJ1-6|once|TRBV4-2
CASSLVQDRENSPLHF
TGTGCCAGCAGCCTAGTCCAGGACAGGGAGAATTCACCCCTCCACTTT
>NA|TRBJ1-1|once|TRBV7-2
CASSSRGGTEAFF
TGTGCCAGCAGCTCCCGGGGAGGGACTGAAGCTTTCTTT
>TRBD2|TRBJ2-2|few|TRBV5-1
CASNWGGSNTGELFF
TGCGCCAGCAACTGGGGGGGATCGAACACCGGGGAGCTGTTTTTT
>TRBD1|TRBJ1-1|NA|TRBV30
CAWSLDRDTEAFF
TGTGCCTGGAGTTTGGACAGGGACACTGAAGCTTTCTTT
>NA|TRBJ1-1|NA|TRBV7-3
CASSLSPSRAGNTEAFF
TGTGCCAGCAGCTTAAGCCCCTCGAGGGCAGGGAACACTGAAGCTTTCTTT
>NA|TRBJ1-4|NA|TRBV6-6
CASGRVNEKLFF
TGTGCCAGCGGCAGGGTTAATGAAAAACTGTTTTTT
>NA|TRBJ2-1|few|TRBV9
CASSVGRFSYNEQFF
TGTGCCAGCAGCGTAGGCCGGTTCTCCTACAATGAGCAGTTCTTC
>NA|TRBJ2-3|NA|TRBV28
CASSSGAGDPDTQYF
TGTGCCAGCAGTTCCGGGGCAGGGGACCCAGATACGCAGTATTTT
>TRBD1|TRBJ2-3|once|TRBV5-1
CASSLDGTGTTDTQYF
TGCGCCAGCAGCTTGGACGGGACAGGGACCACAGATACGCAGTATTTT
>TRBD1|TRBJ2-7|NA|TRBV10-3
CAISEGDSYEQYF
TGTGCCATCAGTGAGGGGGACAGCTACGAGCAGTACTTC
>NA|TRBJ2-3|NA|TRBV19
CASSTTGPRADTQYF
TGTGCCAGTAGCACAACAGGTCCCCGTGCAGATACGCAGTATTTT
>NA|TRBJ1-6|NA|TRBV7-2
CASSFQGWDNSPLHF
TGTGCCAGCAGCTTTCAGGGGTGGGATAATTCACCCCTCCACTTT
>NA|TRBJ2-7|NA|TRBV7-8
CASSLGVTGEQYF
TGTGCCAGCAGCTTAGGGGTTACGGGCGAGCAGTACTTC
>TRBD1|TRBJ1-3|NA|TRBV19
CASSMTGTGVNTIYF
TGTGCCAGTAGTATGACCGGGACAGGGGTGAACACCATATATTTT
>TRBD1|TRBJ1-4|NA|TRBV19
CASSPRQGADEKLFF
TGTGCCAGTAGTCCAAGACAGGGGGCAGATGAAAAACTGTTTTTT
>NA|TRBJ1-4|NA|TRBV27
CASSPFNYDNEKLFF
TGTGCCAGCAGCCCCTTTAACTATGATAATGAAAAACTGTTTTTT
>NA|TRBJ1-5|NA|TRBV7-2
CASSPDSYQPQHF
TGTGCCAGCAGCCCGGACAGTTATCAGCCCCAGCATTTT
>NA|TRBJ2-3|once|TRBV5-8
CASSLGRTSTDTQYF
TGTGCCAGCAGCCTTGGACGGACTAGCACAGATACGCAGTATTTT
>TRBD1|TRBJ2-3|NA|TRBV7-9
CASSIGTGTDTQYF
TGTGCCAGCAGCATCGGGACAGGGACCGATACGCAGTATTTT
>TRBD2|TRBJ2-5|NA|TRBV28
CASSPISGGEETQYF
TGTGCCAGCAGTCCGATTAGCGGGGGGGAAGAGACCCAGTACTTC
>TRBD2|TRBJ2-2|NA|TRBV29-1
CSVQAGGRSGELFF
TGCAGCGTTCAAGCGGGGGGGCGTTCGGGGGAGCTGTTTTTT
>TRBD1|TRBJ1-6|NA|TRBV27
CASSLGQSNSPLHF
TGTGCCAGCAGCTTGGGACAGTCGAATTCACCCCTCCACTTT
>TRBD1|TRBJ2-7|few|TRBV27
CASSGATGGSYEQYF
TGTGCCAGCAGTGGTGCCACAGGGGGCTCCTACGAGCAGTACTTC
>TRBD1|TRBJ1-1|NA|TRBV19
CASSIQGVGVTEAFF
TGTGCCAGTAGCATACAGGGGGTCGGAGTCACTGAAGCTTTCTTT
>TRBD2|TRBJ2-7|few|TRBV18
CASSLAGFSSYEQYF
TGTGCCAGCTCACTAGCGGGGTTCAGCTCCTACGAGCAGTACTTC
>TRBD1|TRBJ1-1|NA|TRBV19
CASSGTVNTEAFF
TGTGCCAGTAGCGGGACAGTGAACACTGAAGCTTTCTTT
>NA|TRBJ2-3|NA|TRBV29-1
CSVEEVAGTSTDTQYF
TGCAGCGTTGAAGAGGTGGCGGGGACCAGCACAGATACGCAGTATTTT
>TRBD1|TRBJ2-1|NA|TRBV29-1
CSVVEGASYNEQFF
TGCAGCGTTGTTGAGGGGGCATCCTACAATGAGCAGTTCTTC
>TRBD1|TRBJ2-1|NA|TRBV7-2
CASSLDRGEINEQFF
TGTGCCAGCAGCTTAGACAGGGGTGAAATCAATGAGCAGTTCTTC
>NA|TRBJ2-3|NA|TRBV10-1
CASSEAAESTDTQYF
TGCGCCAGCAGTGAAGCCGCGGAGAGCACAGATACGCAGTATTTT
>TRBD1|TRBJ2-7|NA|TRBV6-1
CASSGGTGAWGEQYF
TGTGCCAGCAGTGGAGGGACAGGCGCCTGGGGCGAGCAGTACTTC
>TRBD1|TRBJ1-2|NA|TRBV11-2
CASSIRDRVRHYGYTF
TGTGCCAGCAGCATCCGGGACAGGGTCCGTCACTATGGCTACACCTTC
>NA|TRBJ2-7|once|TRBV19
CASSQQGSVVEQYF
TGTGCCAGTAGCCAGCAGGGGTCTGTTGTCGAGCAGTACTTC
>NA|TRBJ1-2|NA|TRBV6-1
CASPAADRYYGYTF
TGTGCCAGCCCGGCGGCCGACCGCTACTATGGCTACACCTTC
>TRBD1|TRBJ2-4|NA|TRBV30
CAWSRELYRGGKNIQYF
TGTGCCTGGAGTCGCGAACTGTACAGGGGTGGCAAAAACATTCAGTACTTC
>NA|TRBJ2-1|few|TRBV19
CASSILEAVGRGNEQFF
TGTGCCAGTAGTATTTTAGAGGCTGTGGGGAGAGGCAATGAGCAGTTCTTC
>NA|TRBJ2-2|NA|TRBV19
CASREYGGRSTGELFF
TGTGCCAGTCGCGAGTATGGGGGGAGAAGCACCGGGGAGCTGTTTTTT
>TRBD2|TRBJ2-7|NA|TRBV5-3
CARSGIGGGPLSYEQYF
TGTGCCAGAAGCGGGATTGGCGGGGGGCCCCTCTCCTACGAGCAGTACTTC
>NA|TRBJ2-2|NA|TRBV28
CASRPGHPTGELFF
TGTGCCAGCAGACCGGGACACCCCACCGGGGAGCTGTTTTTT